The next 7 T cell receptor beta chains were all read from a single sample in a study of blood T cell repertoires in COVID-19. Some clones are missing from TCRdb's copy, which holds only in-frame ones; the method was immunoSEQ multiplex PCR. The data contain roughly 79,000 clones, roughly four fifths of them seen just once; the ten biggest clones take up 7% to 9.5%. Material: peripheral blood. These receptors came from a human donor in a cohort sampled during active COVID-19.

The rearrangement uses TRBV4-3 and TRBJ2-7; D call uncertain. V was shortened by 0 bases and J by 1 base, with 10 bases between the two germline ends. The CDR3 sequence is 15 residues long. The germline V gene has CDR1 LGHNA and CDR2 YSLEER. The CDR3 bases are TGCGCCAGCAGCCAAGATAACATGCCTTCCTACGAGCAGTACTTC. It codes for CASSQDNMPSYEQYF.

V and J are TRBV27 and TRBJ1-1; tentative D call: TRBD1 (6 bases). Germline-derived CDR1 and CDR2 are MNHEY and SMNVEV (reference sequence). The CDR3 extends over 14 amino acids. Trimming left V 3 bases short and J 4 bases short, with 12 bases between. The CDR3 loop is CASSFRGQSTEAFF. The DNA of the CDR3 is TGTGCCAGCAGTTTCCGCGGACAGTCCACTGAAGCTTTCTTT.

The genes are TRBV6-5 and TRBJ1-1; TRBD1 might be the D (5 bases). The germline gives CDR1 MNHEY, CDR2 SVGAGI. The CDR3 is 12 residues long. V was pared by 5 bases and J by 10 bases, with 14 bases between. For the CDR3, the DNA is TGTGCCAGCAGTCCCCGCGGGGGGGTAGCTTTCTTT. Translated: CASSPRGGVAFF.

The chain joins TRBV6-6 to TRBJ2-7, with 7 bases identical to TRBD1. The CDR3 loop spans 16 amino acids. The V gene's germline CDR1 is MNHNY and CDR2 SVGAGI (reference sequence). J was trimmed by 2 bases and V by 7 bases; bases with no gene match: 14. Written as DNA, the CDR3 is TGTGCCAGCACCGATAGACAGGGTGCTATTACCTACGAGCAGTACTTC. Amino acids: CASTDRQGAITYEQYF.

V usage is TRBV7-2 and J usage is TRBJ2-1, with a weak D call TRBD2 (6 bases). From germline, CDR1 is SGHTA and CDR2 FQGNSA. Between the trimmed V and J ends, which lost 1 base and 7 bases, there was a span of 11 bases. The CDR3 length is 14 residues. In nucleotides, the CDR3 is TGTGCCAGCAGCTTAGTCGGGACTCTGAATGAGCAGTTCTTC. Encoded protein: CASSLVGTLNEQFF.

This rearrangement joins TRBV6-5 to TRBJ1-5, with 9 nucleotides matching TRBD1. With 5 bases clipped from V and 7 bases from J, the junction kept 6 bases outside the gene matches. This CDR3 comprises 14 residues. Per germline, CDR1 MNHEY and CDR2 SVGAGI. The CDR3 nucleotides read TGTGCCAGCAGTACAGGGGGCGCAGGGCAGCCCCAGCATTTT. Amino acids: CASSTGGAGQPQHF.

V gene TRBV11-2 combines with J gene TRBJ1-1; D call uncertain. From germline, CDR1 is SGHAT and CDR2 FQNNGV. Between the trimmed V and J ends, which lost 4 bases and 4 bases, there was a span of 22 bases. This CDR3 spans 17 amino acids. The CDR3 DNA follows: TGTGCCAGCAGCTACGGGTTCGCCTTAACGGGAGGCACTGAAGCTTTCTTT. Translated, it gives CASSYGFALTGGTEAFF.